This T cell receptor beta chain was captured by sequencing in a study of T cells expressing NK-cell markers. Overall study context: There were seven HCMV-seropositive donors and one seronegative donor among the eight sequenced.

General observations from the study: Dominant NKG2C+ clonotype frequencies of roughly 1.0-7.5% of CD8+ T cells were measured in over 5 donors. Uncertainty persisted over the HCMV specificity of expanded NKG2C+ T cell clones.

A word on this clonotype: What it binds is unknown.

CDR1 and CDR2 (germline): SQVTM, ANQGSEA. CDR3 length: 11 residues. TCRdb reprocessed the 5' RACE reads and keeps a single row for each CDR3 protein, giving no DNA. The listing records about 460,000 distinct CDR3 sequences. The sample comprised blood T cells: a sorted CD56 or NKG2C T cell subset, CD4+ or CD8+ T cells, or bulk PBMC T cells (not recorded which). The chain recombines TRBV29-1 with TRBJ1-2. The sequence was obtained from a woman between 50 and 59 years old in good health. CDR3: CSVEQGGGYTF.